This TCR beta chain was recovered during a study of blood T cells in healthy people across ages. It was with a sample-barcoded 5' primer and a J-beta primer mix that a second PCR of about 6 to 12 cycles was run. TCRdb analysed the 5' RACE reads with MiXCR anew, one entry per CDR3 protein. The profile covers some 710,000 distinct CDR3 sequences, with about 20% appearing a single time and around 21% taken by the ten largest. This clonotype was seen a handful of times. What it binds is not known. At least 7 million PBMCs were isolated per sample. Study-level findings and limits: Unsorted PBMC input precluded a conclusive naive versus antigen-experienced comparison.

The TCR originated in a man between 65 and 85 years old in good health. The sample taken for sequencing was blood.

The CDR3 loop reads CASSLRRDSGISRDTQYF. The CDR3 DNA is TGTGCCAGCAGTCTCCGCCGGGACTCTGGGATCTCCAGAGATACGCAGTATTTT. The rearrangement uses TRBV6-1 and TRBJ2-3; D may be TRBD2 (6 bases). Trimming took 5 bases from V and 5 from J, leaving 26 bases between them. The CDR3 spans 18 residues. Germline loops: CDR1 MNHNS, CDR2 SASEGT.